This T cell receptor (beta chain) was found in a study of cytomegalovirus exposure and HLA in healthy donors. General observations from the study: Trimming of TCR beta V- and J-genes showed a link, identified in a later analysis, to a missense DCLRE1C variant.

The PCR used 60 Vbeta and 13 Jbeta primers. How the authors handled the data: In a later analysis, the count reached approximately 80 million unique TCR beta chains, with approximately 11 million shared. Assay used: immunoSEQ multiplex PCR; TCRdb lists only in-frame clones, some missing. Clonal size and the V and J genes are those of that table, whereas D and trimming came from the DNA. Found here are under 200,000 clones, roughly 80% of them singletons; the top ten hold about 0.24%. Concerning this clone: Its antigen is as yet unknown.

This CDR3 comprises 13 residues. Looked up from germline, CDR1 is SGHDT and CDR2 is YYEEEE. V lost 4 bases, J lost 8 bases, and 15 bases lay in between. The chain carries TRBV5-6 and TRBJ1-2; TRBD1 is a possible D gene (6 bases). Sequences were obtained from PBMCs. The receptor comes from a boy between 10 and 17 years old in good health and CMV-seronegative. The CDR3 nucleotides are TGTGCCAGCAGCGGGACACAGCGTCGGGGCTACACCTTC. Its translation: CASSGTQRRGYTF.